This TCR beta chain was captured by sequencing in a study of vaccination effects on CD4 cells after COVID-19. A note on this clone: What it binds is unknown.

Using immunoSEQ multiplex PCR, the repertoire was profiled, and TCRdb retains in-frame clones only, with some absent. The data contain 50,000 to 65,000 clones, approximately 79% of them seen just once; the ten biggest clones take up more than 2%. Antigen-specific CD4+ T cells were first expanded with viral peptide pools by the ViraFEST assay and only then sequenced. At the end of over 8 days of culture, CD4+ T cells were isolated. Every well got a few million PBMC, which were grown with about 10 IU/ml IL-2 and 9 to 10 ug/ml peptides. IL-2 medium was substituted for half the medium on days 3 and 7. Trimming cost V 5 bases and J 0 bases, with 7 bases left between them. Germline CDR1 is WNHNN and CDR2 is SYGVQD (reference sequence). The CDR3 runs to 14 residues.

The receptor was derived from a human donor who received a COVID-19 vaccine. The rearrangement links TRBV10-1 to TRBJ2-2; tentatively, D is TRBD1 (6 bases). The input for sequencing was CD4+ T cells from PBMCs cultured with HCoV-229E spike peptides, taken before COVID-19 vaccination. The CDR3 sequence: CASSTGSNTGELFF. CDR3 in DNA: TGCGCCAGCAGTACAGGGTCGAACACCGGGGAGCTGTTTTTT.